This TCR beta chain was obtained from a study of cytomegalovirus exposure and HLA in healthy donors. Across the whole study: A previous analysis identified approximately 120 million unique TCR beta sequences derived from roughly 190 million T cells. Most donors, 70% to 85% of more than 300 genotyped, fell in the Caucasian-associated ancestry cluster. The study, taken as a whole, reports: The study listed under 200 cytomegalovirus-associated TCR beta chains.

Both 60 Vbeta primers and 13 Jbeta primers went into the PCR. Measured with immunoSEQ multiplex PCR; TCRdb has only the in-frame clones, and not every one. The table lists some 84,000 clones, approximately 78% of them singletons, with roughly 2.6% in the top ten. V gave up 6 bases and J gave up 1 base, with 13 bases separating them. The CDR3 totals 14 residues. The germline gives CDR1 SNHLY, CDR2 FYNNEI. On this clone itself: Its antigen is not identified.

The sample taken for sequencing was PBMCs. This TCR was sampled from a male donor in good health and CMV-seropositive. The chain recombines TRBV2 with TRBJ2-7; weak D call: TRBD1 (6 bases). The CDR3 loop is CASSSRTASYEQYF. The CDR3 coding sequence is TGTGCCAGCAGCTCACGGACAGCTTCCTACGAGCAGTACTTC.